This passage covers 23 T cell receptor beta chains from one sample sequenced in a study of regulatory T cells in long-lasting Graves disease. According to the study, TCR beta libraries were built with iRepertoire HTBI primers and CDR3-region Arm-PCR. Each CDR3 protein gets one entry after TCRdb re-called the multiplex PCR reads with MiXCR. This table holds 680,000 or so distinct CDR3 sequences, less than 20% found once. Time point meaning: newly diagnosed GD, antithyroid drugs for less than 3 months. Construction of the TCR library relied on RNA isolated from PBMCs. This sample was shared with a second study, whose subject was T cells in Graves' hyperthyroidism and ophthalmopathy.

Sequenced material: peripheral blood mononuclear cells (PBMCs), taken at new diagnosis, from a patient treated with antithyroid drugs. These receptors were taken from a woman younger than 45 with Graves disease.

This clonotype has at least ten counts. The CDR3 sequence: CASSYWPDKETQYF. In nucleotides, the CDR3 is TGTGCCAGCAGCTATTGGCCCGACAAGGAGACCCAGTACTTC. The chain has TRBV13 and TRBJ2-5; D gene uncertain. This CDR3 comprises 14 residues. The germline V and J ends were trimmed by 4 bases and 5 bases, with 14 bases remaining between them. Per the germline V gene, CDR1 is PRHDT and CDR2 is FYEKMQ (reference sequence). Full variable domain (remainder filled in from reference TRBV13 and TRBJ2-5): AAGVIQSPRHLIKEKRETATLKCYPIPRHDTVYWYQQGPGQDPQFLISFYEKMQSDKGSIPDRFSAQQFSDYHSELNMSSLELGDSALYFCASSYWPDKETQYFGPGTRLLVL.

This clonotype has just a few counts. The genes are TRBV25-1 and TRBJ2-7; maybe TRBD1 (6 bases). Germline loops: CDR1 MGHDK, CDR2 SYGVNS. The CDR3 consists of 14 residues. Trimming left V 7 bases short and J 5 bases short, with 18 bases between. CDR3 loop: CASTAQGPLDEQYF. CDR3 nucleotides: TGTGCCAGCACAGCCCAGGGGCCCCTGGACGAGCAGTACTTC.

This clonotype was seen repeatedly, ten times or more. The chain joins TRBV7-8 to TRBJ2-7, with D possibly TRBD1 on 7 matching bases. With 5 bases removed from V and 5 bases from J, the gap between germline ends came to 22 bases. Germline loops: CDR1 SGHVS, CDR2 FQNEAQ. The CDR3 loop spans 16 amino acids. The CDR3 DNA reads TGTGCCAGCAGCAGGGGGCGGGGACGGATCTTTGACGAGCAGTACTTC. Its translation is CASSRGRGRIFDEQYF.

This clonotype was counted only a few times. The chain has TRBV18 and TRBJ1-2; D may be TRBD1 (5 bases). CDR1 and CDR2 from the germline V gene are KGHSH and LQKENI. The CDR3 covers 14 residues. The germline V and J ends were trimmed by 2 bases and 6 bases, with 13 bases remaining between them. The CDR3 loop reads CASSPDRGGNGYTF. CDR3 bases: TGTGCCAGCTCACCAGACCGCGGGGGGAATGGCTACACCTTC.

This chain links TRBV28 with TRBJ2-7; D possibly matches TRBD1 or TRBD2 (6 bases each). The CDR3 has 15 amino acids. Trimming removed 5 bases at V and 3 bases at J, with 17 bases between. The V gene's germline CDR1 is MDHEN and CDR2 SYDVKM. The CDR3 sequence is CASSKSTGTYYEQYF. The CDR3 DNA is TGTGCCAGCAGTAAAAGTACAGGGACTTACTACGAGCAGTACTTC. The entire variable domain, with the rest obtained from reference TRBV28 and TRBJ2-7, is as follows: DVKVTQSSRYLVKRTGEKVFLECVQDMDHENMFWYRQDPGLGLRLIYFSYDVKMKEKGDIPEGYSVSREKKERFSLILESASTNQTSMYLCASSKSTGTYYEQYFGPGTRLTVT.

This clonotype was seen repeatedly, ten times or more. The gene calls are TRBV29-1 and TRBJ2-3; 10 bases map to TRBD1. Trimming removed 6 bases from V and 8 bases from J; junction bases left unmatched: 14. This CDR3 comprises 15 residues. Germline V gene lookup returns CDR1 SQVTM and CDR2 ANQGSEA. CDR3 DNA sequence: TGCAGCGTAAAAGGAGGGACAGGGGTAACGGGTACGCAGTATTTT. It translates to CSVKGGTGVTGTQYF.

V and J are TRBV20-1 and TRBJ1-5; D remains unclear. In germline, CDR1 is DFQATT, CDR2 SNEGSKA (reference sequence). Trimming pared 3 bases from V and 7 bases from J, leaving 10 bases between. The CDR3 is made up of 12 amino acids. The DNA for the CDR3 is TGCAGTGCTAGGACTATGCGCCAGCCCCAGCATTTT. Protein product: CSARTMRQPQHF.

In the case of this clonotype: A read error may be the cause here, since a much bigger clone is one base away. The V call is TRBV12-3 or TRBV12-4, the J call TRBJ2-3, with D uncertain. Trimming left V 8 bases short and J 0 bases short, with 12 bases between. The length of the CDR3 is 14 residues. The CDR3 region is CASERSTSTDTQYF. CDR3 in DNA: TGTGCCAGCGAGAGATCCACTAGCACAGATACGCAGTATTTT.

As regards this clonotype: Just one base apart from a much larger clone, this may be a read error. This likely comes from a read error, as the CDR3 has no conserved phenylalanine or tryptophan at its end. The V gene is TRBV12-3 or TRBV12-4, the J gene TRBJ2-7; tentative D call: TRBD2 (6 bases). V was pared by 6 bases and J by 2 bases, with 20 bases between. CDR3 length: 16 amino acids. In nucleotides, the CDR3 is TGTGCCAGCAGCTTAACGCGACGGGGGACGACCTACGAGCAGTACTCC. Translated: CASSLTRRGTTYEQYS.

The chain employs TRBV5-6 and TRBJ2-1, with D perhaps TRBD1 or TRBD2 (5 bases each). The CDR3 covers 15 residues. With 5 bases removed from V and 8 bases from J, the gap between germline ends came to 20 bases. Germline CDR1 is SGHDT and CDR2 is YYEEEE. The CDR3 spells CASSFWGFGADEQFF. The CDR3 DNA sequence: TGTGCCAGCAGTTTCTGGGGATTCGGGGCCGATGAGCAGTTCTTC.

As to this clonotype: At one end, the junction sequence differs from germline, possibly due to a read error. The rearrangement joins TRBV6-1 to TRBJ2-1; perhaps TRBD2 as D (6 bases). Germline V gene lookup returns CDR1 MNHNS and CDR2 SASEGT. The CDR3 is 14 residues long. Here the CDR3 DNA reads TGTGCCAGCAGTCGGGGGAGCTCCTGCAATGAGCAGTTCTTC. Encoded protein: CASSRGSSCNEQFF.

This clonotype was observed at least ten times. The chain links TRBV28 to TRBJ1-2, with D uncertain. CDR3 length: 12 amino acids. V gave up 4 bases and J gave up 4 bases, with 7 bases separating them. Germline lookup yields CDR1 MDHEN and CDR2 SYDVKM. The CDR3 nucleotides read TGTGCCAGCAGTTCCGGACCCTATGGCTACACCTTC. It yields the protein CASSSGPYGYTF.

The CDR3 DNA is TGTGCCACCAGTGATTTTGCCAAGAACTATGGCTACACCTTC. Its translation: CATSDFAKNYGYTF. The chain links TRBV24-1 to TRBJ1-2; D ambiguous. Germline V gene lookup returns CDR1 KGHDR and CDR2 SFDVKD. This CDR3 has 14 residues. The V and J ends lost 1 base and 2 bases respectively, with 7 bases between them.

This chain joins TRBV12-3 or TRBV12-4 and TRBJ2-1; 9 bases line up with TRBD2. V trimming: 0 bases; J trimming: 3 bases; junction bases outside the gene matches: 6. The CDR3 is 17 residues long. CDR3 in DNA: TGTGCCAGCAGTTTAGCGGTTGGACTAGCGTACTACAATGAGCAGTTCTTC. This sequence encodes CASSLAVGLAYYNEQFF.

This clonotype was observed many times. This chain connects TRBV6-5 to TRBJ1-5; no clear D. This CDR3 is 17 amino acids long. V was clipped by 4 bases and J by 7 bases, with 23 bases between them. Germline CDR1 reads MNHEY; CDR2 reads SVGAGI. The CDR3 is CASSWSFTVGRGQPQHF. Written as DNA, the CDR3 is TGTGCCAGCAGTTGGAGTTTTACCGTAGGCAGAGGACAGCCCCAGCATTTT.

This clonotype appeared many times. J is TRBJ2-3 and V is TRBV2, with 9 bases fitting TRBD2. Germline assignment: CDR1 SNHLY and CDR2 FYNNEI. Germline trimming cut 7 bases from V and 5 bases from J; bases unmatched to any gene: 10. The CDR3 covers 15 residues. CDR3 loop: CASTSLAGLVDTQYF. Written as DNA, the CDR3 is TGTGCCAGCACTTCCCTAGCGGGACTTGTAGATACGCAGTATTTT.

This clonotype was counted at least ten times. The rearrangement uses TRBV2 and TRBJ2-7; 10 bases line up with TRBD2. CDR3 length: 14 residues. V gave up 7 bases and J gave up 2 bases; unmatched junction bases: 5. Germline values: CDR1 SNHLY, CDR2 FYNNEI. The CDR3 sequence: CASTRTSGTYEQYF. The CDR3 bases are TGTGCCAGCACCAGGACTAGCGGCACCTACGAGCAGTACTTC. The full variable domain, its missing parts supplied by reference TRBV2 and TRBJ2-7, is EPEVTQTPSHQVTQMGQEVILRCVPISNHLYFYWYRQILGQKVEFLVSFYNNEISEKSEIFDDQFSVERPDGSNFTLKIRSTKLEDSAMYFCASTRTSGTYEQYFGPGTRLTVT.

The V gene is TRBV29-1, the J gene TRBJ2-1; D remains unclear. The germline V and J ends were trimmed by 6 bases and 2 bases, with 8 bases remaining between them. From germline, CDR1 is SQVTM and CDR2 ANQGSEA. This CDR3 is 12 amino acids long. CDR3 loop: CSVEVAYNEQFF. CDR3 nucleotide sequence: TGCAGCGTCGAGGTGGCCTACAATGAGCAGTTCTTC.

Many counts were recorded for this clonotype. The chain has TRBV7-9 and TRBJ1-1; D uncertain. The CDR3 contains 13 residues. V dropped 4 bases and J dropped 1 base, with 7 bases sitting between them. Germline CDR1 reads SEHNR; CDR2 reads FQNEAQ (reference sequence). The CDR3: CASSSNKNTEAFF. In nucleotides, the CDR3 is TGTGCCAGCAGCTCTAACAAGAACACTGAAGCTTTCTTT.

This clonotype occurred a few times. V and J are TRBV6-2 or TRBV6-3 and TRBJ2-3; 8 bases align to TRBD2. The CDR3 runs 13 residues. J lost 4 bases, V lost 6 bases, and 3 bases had no gene match. Germline CDR1 reads MNHEY; CDR2 reads SVGEGT. CDR3 amino acids: CASRRTSSDTQYF. The DNA for the CDR3 is TGTGCCAGCAGAAGGACTAGCTCAGATACGCAGTATTTT.

Ten or more counts support this clonotype. The chain has TRBV5-1 and TRBJ2-1, with D perhaps TRBD1 (5 bases). The CDR3 has 16 residues. CDR1 is SGHRS and CDR2 is YFSETQ in the germline V gene. Trimming took 4 bases from V and 7 from J, leaving 21 bases between them. DNA for the CDR3: TGCGCCAGCAGCCCGTGGACAACCCCACAGACAAATGAGCAGTTCTTC. Translated, it gives CASSPWTTPQTNEQFF.

Details on this clonotype: This clone may be a read error of a much larger clone one base away. The chain uses TRBV20-1 and TRBJ2-7; 7 bases map to TRBD2. The CDR3 is 12 amino acids. The V gene's germline CDR1 is DFQATT and CDR2 SNEGSKA (reference sequence). CDR3 coding DNA: TGCAGTGCTACCGGGACTACCTACGGGCAGTACTTC. This translates into CSATGTTYGQYF.

This clonotype appeared many times. V is TRBV19 and J is TRBJ1-1; 7 bases are shared with TRBD1. This CDR3 has 15 amino acids. Germline V lookup: CDR1 LNHDA, CDR2 SQIVND (reference sequence). V lost 5 bases, J lost 2 bases, and 8 bases stayed unmatched. Here the CDR3 reads CASSPGQAVNTEAFF. The CDR3 DNA reads as TGTGCCAGTAGTCCAGGACAGGCCGTTAACACTGAAGCTTTCTTT. Looking up the rest from reference TRBV19 and TRBJ1-1 gives the full variable domain: DGGITQSPKYLFRKEGQNVTLSCEQNLNHDAMYWYRQDPGQGLRLIYYSQIVNDFQKGDIAEGYSVSREKKESFPLTVTSAQKNPTAFYLCASSPGQAVNTEAFFGQGTRLTVV.